These T cell receptor beta chains were read from a single sample in a study of T-cell memory formation after mild COVID-19. TCRdb processed the 5' RACE reads anew with MiXCR; each CDR3 protein has one entry. The sample lists about 600,000 distinct CDR3 sequences; about 22% were seen once. The specimen was PBMCs or a T cell subset sorted from them (not recorded which). Receptors were obtained from an adult woman who had mild COVID-19 (a few samples of this study predate the infection). Cell type and time point are not known. CDR3s include the opening cysteine and the closing phenylalanine or tryptophan. Fields, in order: clone size, D gene, J gene, V gene, CDR3 protein, CDR3 DNA. A D gene is named only where the DNA matches it firmly. Some rows have no size entry. The others give once, few or many, or a class for an expanded clone.

>.|TRBD1|TRBJ1-5|TRBV6-2/TRBV6-3
CASSYAKRTGESNQPQHF
TGTGCCAGCAGTTACGCCAAGCGAACAGGGGAAAGCAATCAGCCCCAGCATTTT
>.|.|TRBJ1-1|TRBV19
CASSIGMGTEAFF
TGTGCCAGTAGTATTGGGATGGGCACTGAAGCTTTCTTT
>.|.|TRBJ1-5|TRBV12-3/TRBV12-4
CASSALNQPQHF
TGTGCCAGCAGTGCACTAAATCAGCCCCAGCATTTT
>.|.|TRBJ2-7|TRBV15
CATSRETAISYEQYF
TGTGCCACCAGCAGAGAGACAGCAATCTCCTACGAGCAGTACTTC
>few|TRBD2|TRBJ2-1|TRBV25-1
CASRGLAAYNEQFF
TGTGCCAGCAGGGGACTAGCGGCCTACAATGAGCAGTTCTTC
>.|.|TRBJ2-7|TRBV5-6
CASSLAGREWKREQYF
TGTGCCAGCAGCTTGGCGGGCAGGGAATGGAAGAGGGAGCAGTACTTC
>.|.|TRBJ1-2|TRBV12-3/TRBV12-4
CASRTTGGGGGYTF
TGTGCCAGCAGAACGACGGGCGGCGGGGGAGGCTACACCTTC
>.|.|TRBJ2-7|TRBV11-3
CASSLDPLGRYEQYF
TGTGCCAGCAGCTTAGATCCGCTAGGACGGTACGAGCAGTACTTC
>.|.|TRBJ1-2|TRBV27
CASSPRASGYYGYTF
TGTGCCAGCAGTCCACGGGCCTCGGGGTACTATGGCTACACCTTC
>few|.|TRBJ2-7|TRBV18
CASSPTGAVAGVYEQYF
TGTGCCAGCTCACCGACAGGGGCAGTAGCGGGGGTATACGAGCAGTACTTC
>.|.|TRBJ2-1|TRBV5-1
CASSLGPPEMYEQFF
TGCGCCAGCAGCCTGGGACCCCCCGAGATGTATGAGCAGTTCTTC
>.|TRBD1|TRBJ1-1|TRBV19
CASSIQWGTGTTEAFF
TGTGCCAGTAGTATTCAGTGGGGGACAGGGACCACTGAAGCTTTCTTT
>.|TRBD1|TRBJ1-2|TRBV6-5
CASSYDRDFLRANYGYTF
TGTGCCAGCAGTTACGACAGGGATTTTCTCAGGGCGAACTATGGCTACACCTTC
>.|TRBD1|TRBJ1-5|TRBV20-1
CSASRGDNQPQHF
TGCAGTGCCTCCAGGGGGGACAATCAGCCCCAGCATTTT
>.|TRBD1|TRBJ1-2|TRBV5-1
CASSLFRQGAGYTF
TGCGCCAGCAGCTTGTTCAGACAGGGGGCTGGCTACACCTTC
>.|TRBD2|TRBJ2-1|TRBV25-1
CASSEFRTSGNEQFF
TGTGCCAGCAGTGAATTTAGAACTAGCGGCAATGAGCAGTTCTTC
>.|.|TRBJ2-7|TRBV20-1
CSAREEGSVSYEQYF
TGCAGTGCTAGAGAGGAGGGGTCGGTCTCCTACGAGCAGTACTTC
>few|.|TRBJ2-4|TRBV5-1
CASSTVLGAKNIQYF
TGCGCCAGCAGCACCGTCCTGGGCGCCAAAAACATTCAGTACTTC
>.|.|TRBJ1-1|TRBV14
CASSQGWVNTEAFF
TGTGCCAGCAGCCAAGGATGGGTAAACACTGAAGCTTTCTTT
>few|.|TRBJ2-7|TRBV12-5
CASGPMGTREQYF
TGTGCTAGTGGTCCCATGGGGACGAGGGAGCAGTACTTC
>.|.|TRBJ1-2|TRBV6-6
CASSLLANYGYTF
TGTGCCAGCAGTCTCTTAGCTAACTATGGCTACACCTTC
>.|.|TRBJ2-7|TRBV5-5
CASSFRTAYEQYF
TGTGCCAGCAGCTTTAGGACTGCCTACGAGCAGTACTTC
>few|.|TRBJ2-5|TRBV20-1
CSAVWRGETQYF
TGCAGTGCCGTCTGGCGGGGAGAGACCCAGTACTTC
>few|TRBD2|TRBJ2-3|TRBV7-6
CASSLAPLGLAGTMEDTQYF
TGTGCCAGCAGCTTAGCACCCCTGGGACTAGCAGGAACCATGGAAGATACGCAGTATTTT
>.|TRBD1|TRBJ2-2|TRBV7-9
CASSPGTGSATGELFF
TGTGCCAGCAGCCCAGGGACAGGGAGTGCCACCGGGGAGCTGTTTTTT
>.|.|TRBJ2-2|TRBV20-1
CSATTGHSTGELFF
TGCAGTGCTACAACGGGACATTCAACCGGGGAGCTGTTTTTT
>few|TRBD1|TRBJ2-7|TRBV7-9
CASSSGQDYEQYF
TGTGCCAGCAGCTCGGGACAGGATTACGAGCAGTACTTC
>.|.|TRBJ2-7|TRBV21-1
CASSAPGHPYEQYF
TGTGCCAGCAGCGCCCCGGGACACCCCTACGAGCAGTACTTC
>.|TRBD1|TRBJ2-7|TRBV18
CASSPRSGQGFHEQYF
TGTGCCAGCTCACCACGTTCGGGACAGGGGTTTCACGAGCAGTACTTC
>few|TRBD1|TRBJ2-3|TRBV7-8
CASSFWTGGVARTDTQYF
TGTGCCAGCAGCTTCTGGACAGGGGGCGTGGCTCGCACAGATACGCAGTATTTT
>.|.|TRBJ2-5|TRBV12-3/TRBV12-4
CASSSGRRLETQYF
TGTGCCAGCAGTTCCGGAAGAAGGCTAGAGACCCAGTACTTC
>few|.|TRBJ1-2|TRBV12-3/TRBV12-4
CASSLGGGCTF
TGTGCCAGCAGTTTAGGTGGTGGCTGCACCTTC
>.|.|TRBJ2-7|TRBV20-1
CSARARLNPPQGEQYF
TGCAGTGCTAGAGCTCGATTGAACCCCCCGCAGGGAGAGCAGTACTTC
>few|.|TRBJ2-7|TRBV7-9
CASRSPVRGHQSTSYEQYF
TGTGCCAGCCGTAGTCCGGTCAGGGGCCATCAATCAACCTCCTACGAGCAGTACTTC
>.|.|TRBJ2-5|TRBV7-9
CASSPGDIGQYF
TGTGCCAGCAGCCCCGGGGACATCGGCCAGTACTTC
>.|TRBD2|TRBJ2-5|TRBV7-3
CASSSTSGETQYF
TGTGCCAGCAGCTCGACTAGCGGAGAGACCCAGTACTTC
>.|TRBD1|TRBJ1-1|TRBV6-1
CASKPTGGFYTEAFF
TGTGCCAGCAAACCGACAGGGGGGTTCTACACTGAAGCTTTCTTT
>few|.|TRBJ1-3|TRBV7-2
CASSRGQAKRNTIYF
TGTGCCAGCAGCCGGGGACAAGCTAAGCGAAACACCATATATTTT
>.|.|TRBJ1-2|TRBV20-1
CSALVLFYGYTF
TGCAGTGCTCTGGTGTTGTTCTATGGCTACACCTTC
>.|.|TRBJ2-5|TRBV5-1
CASSARSQETQYF
TGCGCCAGCAGCGCCAGAAGCCAAGAGACCCAGTACTTC
>many|.|TRBJ2-4|TRBV27
CASSLGIAKNIQYF
TGTGCCAGCAGTTTGGGTATAGCCAAAAACATTCAGTACTTC
>few|TRBD2|TRBJ2-7|TRBV19
CASAGGGSLYEQYF
TGTGCCTCTGCCGGCGGGGGGTCCCTCTACGAGCAGTACTTC
>.|.|TRBJ1-6|TRBV5-1
CASSLSAARGSPLHF
TGCGCCAGCAGCTTGTCCGCCGCTCGAGGATCACCCCTCCACTTT
>many|.|TRBJ2-2|TRBV5-1
CASSLGQTNTGELFF
TGCGCCAGCAGCTTGGGACAGACGAACACCGGGGAGCTGTTTTTT
>.|.|TRBJ2-7|TRBV20-1
CSARDEGRDYEQYF
TGCAGTGCTAGAGATGAGGGCAGGGACTACGAGCAGTACTTC
>.|.|TRBJ2-1|TRBV11-2
CASSDANPMTTNEQFF
TGTGCCAGCAGCGACGCCAACCCAATGACGACCAATGAGCAGTTCTTC
>many|TRBD2|TRBJ2-1|TRBV7-6
CASSSEATGLAGLNEQFF
TGTGCCAGCAGCTCCGAGGCCACGGGACTAGCGGGACTCAATGAGCAGTTCTTC
>.|TRBD1|TRBJ1-5|TRBV19
CASSVQGGQPQHF
TGTGCCAGTAGTGTACAGGGGGGACAGCCCCAGCATTTT
>.|.|TRBJ2-7|TRBV7-9
CASSFSDSYEQYF
TGTGCCAGCAGCTTTTCAGACTCCTACGAGCAGTACTTC
>.|.|TRBJ1-5|TRBV4-2
CASSQKGGNQPQHF
TGTGCCAGCAGCCAGAAGGGTGGCAATCAGCCCCAGCATTTT
>.|TRBD1|TRBJ1-1|TRBV7-9
CASSRDRGSNTEAFF
TGTGCCAGCAGCAGGGACAGGGGTTCGAACACTGAAGCTTTCTTT
>.|.|TRBJ1-5|TRBV6-1
CASSEEGGRGQPQHF
TGTGCCAGCAGTGAAGAGGGGGGGCGCGGTCAGCCCCAGCATTTT
>many|TRBD2|TRBJ2-1|TRBV7-9
CASSLGGRAYNEQFF
TGTGCCAGCAGCTTAGGCGGGAGGGCCTACAATGAGCAGTTCTTC
>.|.|TRBJ2-1|TRBV19
CASSIVRANEQFF
TGTGCCAGTAGTATAGTTCGGGCCAATGAGCAGTTCTTC
>many|.|TRBJ2-6|TRBV12-3/TRBV12-4
CASSPTGANVLTF
TGTGCCAGCAGTCCCACTGGGGCCAACGTCCTGACTTTC
>.|.|TRBJ2-2|TRBV30
CAWSFLGQENTGELFF
TGTGCCTGGTCGTTCTTGGGTCAGGAGAACACCGGGGAGCTGTTTTTT
>few|TRBD1|TRBJ2-1|TRBV5-4
CASSLGGQGSNEQFF
TGTGCCAGCAGCTTGGGGGGACAGGGTTCGAATGAGCAGTTCTTC
>.|TRBD2|TRBJ2-1|TRBV24-1
CATSDFRLAGSYNEQFF
TGTGCCACCAGTGATTTCCGGCTAGCGGGCTCCTACAATGAGCAGTTCTTC
>few|.|TRBJ2-5|TRBV15
CATSPWKGQETQYF
TGTGCCACCAGCCCCTGGAAGGGCCAAGAGACCCAGTACTTC